What follows are 21 T cell receptor beta chains derived from one specimen sequenced in a study of cytomegalovirus exposure and HLA in healthy donors. PCR primers comprised 60 Vbeta and 13 Jbeta primers. Profiling relied on immunoSEQ multiplex PCR, and the TCRdb table lists in-frame clones only, not all of them. The sample contains tens of thousands of clones, around 69% of which appear only once. Sequencing was done on a sample of PBMCs. These receptors originate from a man younger than 40 in good health and CMV-seronegative.

This chain connects TRBV18 to TRBJ2-7; TRBD1 agrees at 10 bases. The CDR3 loop spans 15 amino acids. Germline V CDR1 and CDR2: KGHSH, LQKENI. V was clipped by 6 bases and J by 2 bases; unmatched bases: 7. CDR3 nucleotides: TGTGCCAGCTCGTCATCCGGGACAGGGGCCTACGAGCAGTACTTC. Translated: CASSSSGTGAYEQYF.

V gene TRBV5-8 combines with J gene TRBJ2-6; possible D gene TRBD1, 6 bases. V gave up 2 bases and J gave up 2 bases, with 8 bases separating them. This CDR3 contains 15 residues. Germline assignment: CDR1 SGHTS and CDR2 YDEGEE. This CDR3 is CASSLQGTGANVLTF. As DNA, the CDR3 is TGTGCCAGCAGCTTACAGGGAACTGGGGCCAACGTCCTGACTTTC. Full variable domain (outside the CDR3, taken from reference TRBV5-8 and TRBJ2-6): EAGVTQSPTHLIKTRGQQATLRCSPISGHTSVYWYQQALGLGLQFLLWYDEGEERNRGNFPPRFSGRQFPNYSSELNVNALELEDSALYLCASSLQGTGANVLTFGAGSRLTVL.

In its sample, this clone was seen once. V is TRBV7-2 and J is TRBJ1-2; D unclear. Per the germline V gene, CDR1 is SGHTA and CDR2 is FQGNSA. The V and J ends lost 5 bases and 7 bases respectively, with 17 bases between them. CDR3 length: 14 residues. As DNA, the CDR3 is TGTGCCAGCAGCCCCGGGAGGGAGGCCCCTGGCTACACCTTC. Protein product: CASSPGREAPGYTF.

This rearrangement joins TRBV7-2 to TRBJ2-3; TRBD1 is a possible D gene (6 bases). This CDR3 spans 18 amino acids. Germline values: CDR1 SGHTA, CDR2 FQGNSA. V shed 6 bases and J shed 3 bases, with 25 bases lying between them. The CDR3 protein is CASSPWLLEGVGTDTQYF. The CDR3 coding sequence is TGTGCCAGCAGTCCCTGGCTGCTAGAGGGGGTGGGGACAGATACGCAGTATTTT.

The J gene is TRBJ1-1, the V gene TRBV2; tentatively, D is TRBD1 (6 bases). This CDR3 comprises 14 residues. Germline V gene lookup returns CDR1 SNHLY and CDR2 FYNNEI. Trimming shortened V by 8 bases and J by 5 bases, and 18 bases separated the two germline ends. In nucleotides, the CDR3 is TGTGCCAGCGGTTGGGGCAGGGGAGGGACTGAAGCTTTCTTT. It yields the protein CASGWGRGGTEAFF.

The rearrangement joins TRBV6-5 to TRBJ1-2, with D maybe TRBD1 (6 bases). This CDR3 spans 13 amino acids. The germline V and J ends were trimmed by 6 bases and 4 bases, with 12 bases remaining between them. Germline assignment: CDR1 MNHEY and CDR2 SVGAGI. CDR3 sequence: CASSPTGSYGYTF. The CDR3 DNA reads TGTGCCAGCAGCCCAACAGGGTCCTATGGCTACACCTTC.

V usage is TRBV7-2 and J usage is TRBJ1-4; 7 bases line up with TRBD1. Germline CDR1 reads SGHTA; CDR2 reads FQGNSA. The J segment lost 5 bases and the V segment lost 1 base, leaving 7 bases of the junction unmatched. This CDR3 has 16 amino acids. In DNA form, the CDR3 reads TGTGCCAGCAGCTTAGGCCCAGGGGGAGGAAATGAAAAACTGTTTTTT. This gives the protein CASSLGPGGGNEKLFF.

This chain uses TRBV28 with TRBJ2-1; D is perhaps TRBD1 (6 bases). V was cut by 3 bases and J by 8 bases, with 14 bases left in between. This CDR3 comprises 14 residues. Per germline, CDR1 MDHEN and CDR2 SYDVKM. The CDR3 here is CASSFRGSLYEQFF. In nucleotides, the CDR3 is TGTGCCAGCAGTTTCAGGGGTTCATTGTATGAGCAGTTCTTC.

This clone was observed a few times. V usage is TRBV6-1 and J usage is TRBJ2-7; D is undetermined. The V and J ends lost 0 bases and 2 bases respectively, with 14 bases between them. From germline, CDR1 is MNHNS and CDR2 SASEGT. There are 16 residues in the CDR3. The CDR3: CASSEAFPSVTYEQYF. The CDR3 region has the DNA TGTGCCAGCAGTGAAGCGTTTCCCAGTGTTACCTACGAGCAGTACTTC.

The V call is TRBV2, the J call TRBJ1-6; D gene ambiguous. The germline V gene has CDR1 SNHLY and CDR2 FYNNEI. The CDR3 consists of 16 residues. Trimming stripped 1 base from V and 3 bases from J, with 10 bases between. The CDR3 coding sequence is TGTGCCAGCAGTGAAGGCCTGCAGAACTATAATTCACCCCTCCACTTT. This translates into CASSEGLQNYNSPLHF.

The chain carries TRBV27 and TRBJ2-3; unclear D gene. Germline lookup yields CDR1 MNHEY and CDR2 SMNVEV (reference sequence). Trimming cost V 4 bases and J 2 bases, with 7 bases left between them. The CDR3 loop spans 13 amino acids. Here the CDR3 DNA reads TGTGCCAGCAGTTCGAGATACACAGATACGCAGTATTTT. It yields the protein CASSSRYTDTQYF.

There are a few counts of this clone. V is TRBV6-6 and J is TRBJ1-5, with 9 nucleotides matching TRBD1. The CDR3 has 16 amino acids. Germline loops: CDR1 MNHNY, CDR2 SVGAGI (reference sequence). V dropped 5 bases and J dropped 2; count of bases not matched to a gene: 7. In DNA form, the CDR3 reads TGTGCCAGCAGTGGGACAGGGAATATAGGCAATCAGCCCCAGCATTTT. Translating it yields CASSGTGNIGNQPQHF.

The chain carries TRBV11-2 and TRBJ2-1; the match to TRBD1 covers 8 bases. Germline loops: CDR1 SGHAT, CDR2 FQNNGV. This CDR3 has 15 residues. The junction had 6 bases not matched to a gene; V was cut back by 5 bases and J by 3 bases. The CDR3 coding sequence is TGTGCCAGCAGCCCCGGGACAGGCTACTACAATGAGCAGTTCTTC. Amino acids: CASSPGTGYYNEQFF.

This clone was detected once. The J gene is TRBJ1-1, the V gene TRBV20-1, with unresolved D. The CDR3 is 11 residues long. V dropped 6 bases and J dropped 6 bases, with 11 bases sitting between them. Germline V gives CDR1 DFQATT, CDR2 SNEGSKA (reference sequence). This chain's CDR3 is CSAQPQSEAFF. The CDR3 DNA follows: TGCAGTGCCCAACCTCAGTCTGAAGCTTTCTTT.

The V call is TRBV29-1, the J call TRBJ1-6; 8 nucleotides line up with TRBD1. With 4 bases clipped from V and 5 bases from J, the junction kept 7 bases outside the gene matches. The CDR3 spans 15 residues. The germline V gene has CDR1 SQVTM and CDR2 ANQGSEA. CDR3 loop: CSVVWGQVHNSPLHF. CDR3 bases: TGCAGCGTTGTATGGGGACAGGTTCATAATTCACCCCTCCACTTT.

This chain uses TRBV2 with TRBJ1-1; D may be TRBD1 (5 bases). Trimming stripped 2 bases from V and 1 base from J, with 11 bases between. The CDR3 sequence is 15 residues long. The V gene's germline CDR1 is SNHLY and CDR2 FYNNEI. CDR3 sequence: CASSEMWGKNTEAFF. CDR3 in DNA: TGTGCCAGCAGTGAAATGTGGGGCAAGAACACTGAAGCTTTCTTT.

V is TRBV9 and J is TRBJ1-2, with 7 positions matching TRBD1. CDR3 length equals 13 residues. Germline V gives CDR1 SGDLS, CDR2 YYNGEE. V trimming: 7 bases; J trimming: 5 bases; junction bases outside the gene matches: 8. CDR3 region: CASGDGTEYGYTF. The DNA for the CDR3 is TGTGCCAGCGGGGATGGGACAGAGTATGGCTACACCTTC.

The rearrangement joins TRBV7-2 to TRBJ2-7, with 11 nucleotides matching TRBD1. J gave up 0 bases and V 3 bases, and 4 bases lay outside the gene matches. The CDR3 has 16 amino acids. Germline V gene data show CDR1 as SGHTA and CDR2 as FQGNSA. This chain's CDR3 is CASSFRTGGSSYEQYF. The DNA of the CDR3 is TGTGCCAGCAGCTTTCGGACAGGGGGCAGCTCCTACGAGCAGTACTTC. Based on the CDR3 plus reference TRBV7-2 and TRBJ2-7, the full variable domain is GAGVSQSPSNKVTEKGKDVELRCDPISGHTALYWYRQSLGQGLEFLIYFQGNSAPDKSGLPSDRFSAERTGGSVSTLTIQRTQQEDSAVYLCASSFRTGGSSYEQYFGPGTRLTVT.

This clone was seen just once. The chain carries TRBV27 and TRBJ1-5; tentatively, D is TRBD1 (5 bases). CDR1 is MNHEY and CDR2 is SMNVEV in the germline V gene (reference sequence). The CDR3 has 13 amino acids. The germline V and J ends were trimmed by 8 bases and 5 bases, with 13 bases remaining between them. The CDR3, as DNA: TGTGCCAGCTCGACAGATACATATCAGCCCCAGCATTTT. This gives the protein CASSTDTYQPQHF.

This clone was seen just once. The V call is TRBV30, the J call TRBJ2-1, with D maybe TRBD2 (5 bases). Germline CDR1 is GTSNPN and CDR2 is SVGIG (reference sequence). The V and J ends lost 2 bases and 9 bases respectively, with 20 bases between them. This CDR3 spans 15 amino acids. The CDR3 loop reads CAWSPDPRGGGEQFF. In nucleotides, the CDR3 is TGTGCCTGGAGTCCCGATCCGAGAGGAGGCGGTGAGCAGTTCTTC. Based on the CDR3 plus reference TRBV30 and TRBJ2-1, the full variable domain is SQTIHQWPATLVQPVGSPLSLECTVEGTSNPNLYWYRQAAGRGLQLLFYSVGIGQISSEVPQNLSASRPQDRQFILSSKKLLLSDSGFYLCAWSPDPRGGGEQFFGPGTRLTVL.

This sequence joins TRBV28 and TRBJ2-7, with 7 nucleotides matching TRBD2. Unmatched junction bases numbered 5, after V lost 3 bases and J lost 6 bases. The CDR3 runs 13 residues. Germline CDR1 and CDR2: MDHEN and SYDVKM. CDR3 amino acids: CASSFGGRGEQYF. DNA of the CDR3: TGTGCCAGCAGTTTCGGCGGGAGAGGCGAGCAGTACTTC.